Detailed here is one TCR beta chain. The antigen is not known. The data belong to a study of OX40 agonist ivuxolimab in advanced cancers. Overall study results and limits: CD4+ and CD8+ T cells in blood underwent clonal expansion by week 6 at 0.1 to 3.0 mg/kg.

Assay used: immunoSEQ multiplex PCR; TCRdb lists only in-frame clones, some missing. The sample yields tens of thousands of clones, around 87% seen once. This specimen consisted of CD4+ or CD8+ T cells sorted from blood, obtained in a trial of the OX40 agonist ivuxolimab. The sequence came from an adult with an advanced solid tumor such as melanoma, head and neck, liver or kidney cancer.

This CDR3 is CASSFPGLVNEQYF. DNA of the CDR3: TGTGCCAGCAGTTTTCCGGGACTAGTTAACGAGCAGTACTTC. The chain joins TRBV28 to TRBJ2-7; 8 bases line up with TRBD2. The CDR3 consists of 14 residues. Looked up from germline, CDR1 is MDHEN and CDR2 is SYDVKM. The V and J ends lost 3 bases and 5 bases, in that order; junction bases with no gene match: 6.